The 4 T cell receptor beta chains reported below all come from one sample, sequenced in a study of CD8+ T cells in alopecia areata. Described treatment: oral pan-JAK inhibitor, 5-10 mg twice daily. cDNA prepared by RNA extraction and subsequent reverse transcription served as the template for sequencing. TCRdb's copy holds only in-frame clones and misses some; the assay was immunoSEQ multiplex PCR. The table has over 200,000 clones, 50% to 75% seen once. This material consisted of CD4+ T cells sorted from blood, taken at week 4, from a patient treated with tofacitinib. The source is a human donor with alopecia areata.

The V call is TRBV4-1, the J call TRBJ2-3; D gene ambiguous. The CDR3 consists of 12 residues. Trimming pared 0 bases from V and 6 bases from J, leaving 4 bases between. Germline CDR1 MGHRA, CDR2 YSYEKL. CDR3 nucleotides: TGCGCCAGCAGCCAAGATAGTGATACGCAGTATTTT. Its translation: CASSQDSDTQYF.

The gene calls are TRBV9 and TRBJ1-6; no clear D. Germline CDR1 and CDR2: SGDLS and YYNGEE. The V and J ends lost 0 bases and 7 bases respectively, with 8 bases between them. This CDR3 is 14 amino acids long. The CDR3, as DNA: TGTGCCAGCAGCGTAGGAACAGCCAATTCACCCCTCCACTTT. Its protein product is CASSVGTANSPLHF. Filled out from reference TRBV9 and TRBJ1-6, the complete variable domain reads DSGVTQTPKHLITATGQRVTLRCSPRSGDLSVYWYQQSLDQGLQFLIQYYNGEERAKGNILERFSAQQFPDLHSELNLSSLELGDSALYFCASSVGTANSPLHFGNGTRLTVT.

The CDR3 spells CACQNGPGQPQHF. In DNA form, the CDR3 reads TGTGCCTGTCAAAATGGGCCTGGCCAGCCCCAGCATTTT. The V call is TRBV30, the J call TRBJ1-5; D remains ambiguous. CDR3 length: 13 residues. Looked up from germline, CDR1 is GTSNPN and CDR2 is SVGIG (reference sequence). The ends were cut back, 6 bases at V and 7 bases at J, with 16 bases in the middle.

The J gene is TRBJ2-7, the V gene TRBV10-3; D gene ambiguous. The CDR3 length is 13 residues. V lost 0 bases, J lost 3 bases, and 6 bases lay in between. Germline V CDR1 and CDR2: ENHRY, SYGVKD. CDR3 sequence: CAISESGFYEQYF. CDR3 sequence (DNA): TGTGCCATCAGTGAGTCGGGGTTCTACGAGCAGTACTTC.